This is a list of T cell receptor beta chains from one sample in a study of regulatory T cells in long-lasting Graves disease. TCRdb re-analysed the multiplex PCR reads in MiXCR, keeping a single row per CDR3 protein. The table lists 200,000 to 250,000 distinct CDR3 sequences, less than 20% of them singletons, with around 11% in the top ten. This sample was shared with a second study, whose subject was T cells in Graves' hyperthyroidism and ophthalmopathy.

The sample here was peripheral blood mononuclear cells (PBMCs), taken at new diagnosis, from a patient treated with antithyroid drugs. Receptor source: a woman aged 25-40 years with Graves disease. Each CDR3 is given with its conserved first and last residue. D genes are given only for firm matches. Expanded clones get a size class; other rows say once, few or many, or leave the size out.

>TRBJ1-2|many|.|TRBV14
TGTGCCAGCAGCCAAAGCGGTCAGGGCGGGATCTATGGCTACACCTTC
CASSQSGQGGIYGYTF
>TRBJ1-2|many|.|TRBV18
TGTGCCAGCTCACCACAAGACCCCTCCAGTGGCTACACCTTC
CASSPQDPSSGYTF
>TRBJ2-3|many|.|TRBV2
TGTGCCAGCAGTGAAAGGGCTAGAGCCACAGATACGCAGTATTTT
CASSERARATDTQYF
>TRBJ2-7|many|.|TRBV2
TGTGCCAGCCGTCGGGCCGGCGAGCAGTACTTC
CASRRAGEQYF
>TRBJ1-2|many|TRBD1|TRBV3-1
TGTGCCAGCAGCCAGGAAACAGGGGGCTATGGCTACACCTTC
CASSQETGGYGYTF
>TRBJ2-5|.|.|TRBV11-2
TGTGCCAGCAGCTTAGGACTGGGGCAGCCACAAGAGACCCAGTACTTC
CASSLGLGQPQETQYF
>TRBJ2-7|few|TRBD1|TRBV25-1
TGTGCCAGCAGTGACGGACAGGGTGCCCACGAGCAGTACTTC
CASSDGQGAHEQYF
>TRBJ1-1|many|.|TRBV6-5
TGTGCCAGCAGTTACTCGGCGGCTGAAGCTTTCTTT
CASSYSAAEAFF
>TRBJ2-3|few|TRBD1|TRBV28
TGTGCCACCTGGACAGGGTTGAGGACAGATACGCAGTATTTT
CATWTGLRTDTQYF
>TRBJ1-4|.|TRBD1|TRBV24-1
TGTGCCACCAGTGACCGAGACAGGGATAATGAAAAACTGTTTTTT
CATSDRDRDNEKLFF
>TRBJ1-5|many|TRBD1|TRBV12-3/TRBV12-4
TGTGCCAGCAGTCGACAGGGGGATAGCAATCAGCCCCAGCATTTT
CASSRQGDSNQPQHF
>TRBJ1-5|many|TRBD1|TRBV4-1
TGCGCCAGCAGCCAATCTAACAGGGGTTCGGGCAATCAGCCCCAGCATTTT
CASSQSNRGSGNQPQHF
>TRBJ2-1|many|.|TRBV6-2/TRBV6-3
TGTGCCAGCAGTATCCGGGACATTTCTCGCTTC
CASSIRDISRF
>TRBJ2-7|many|.|TRBV14
TGTGCCAGCAGCCAAGGAGTAGGAGGAGAGCTTTACGAGCAGTACTTC
CASSQGVGGELYEQYF
>TRBJ2-3|.|.|TRBV7-2
TGTGCCAGCAGCTTTACCGGCGGAGATACGCAGTATTTT
CASSFTGGDTQYF
>TRBJ1-2|many|.|TRBV12-3/TRBV12-4
TGTGCCAGCAGTTCACGGACAGCTAACTATGGCTACACCTTC
CASSSRTANYGYTF
>TRBJ1-5|many|TRBD1|TRBV5-5
TGTGCCAGCAGCTTGGGACAGGGCTTTAGCAATCAGCCCCAGCATTTT
CASSLGQGFSNQPQHF
>TRBJ2-1|.|.|TRBV19
TGTGCCAGTAGCAGGTGGCGTTACAATGAGCAGTTCTTC
CASSRWRYNEQFF
>TRBJ1-6|many|TRBD1|TRBV20-1
TGCAGTGCTACGGGACAGTCTAATGCACCCCTCCACTTT
CSATGQSNAPLHF
>TRBJ2-5|many|TRBD1|TRBV18
TGTGCCAGCTCACTTGGACAGGGCGGGTATTTGGAGACCCAGTACTTC
CASSLGQGGYLETQYF
>TRBJ1-3|many|.|TRBV20-1
TGCAGTGCTACCCGGGCCGTATCTGGAAACACCATATATTTT
CSATRAVSGNTIYF
>TRBJ2-7|few|.|TRBV4-1
TGCGCCAGCAGCCAAGTCGCACAGGGTAGATTGAAGATCTACGAGCAGTACTTC
CASSQVAQGRLKIYEQYF
>TRBJ1-5|.|.|TRBV18
TGTGCCAGCTCACGAACCGGGACAAGGGACAATCAGCCCCAGCATTTT
CASSRTGTRDNQPQHF
>TRBJ2-7|many|.|TRBV27
TGTGCCAGCAGTTTTAGAGGGGCAAGCTCCTACGAGCAGTACTTC
CASSFRGASSYEQYF
>TRBJ1-1|many|.|TRBV27
TGTGCCAGCAGTAGTTTAGGGTATACTGCCACTGAAGCTTTCTTT
CASSSLGYTATEAFF
>TRBJ1-1|.|TRBD1|TRBV4-2
TGTGCCAGCAGCCAAGAAGACAGGGATAACACTGAAGCTTTCTTT
CASSQEDRDNTEAFF
>TRBJ1-1|many|.|TRBV20-1
TGCAGTGCCCCGCCGAACACTGAAGCTTTCTTT
CSAPPNTEAFF
>TRBJ2-1|few|TRBD2|TRBV19
TGTGCCAGTAGTATTGCCCGCGGGAGGTTGGATGAGCAGTTCTTC
CASSIARGRLDEQFF
>TRBJ1-4|.|.|TRBV6-2/TRBV6-3
TGTGCCAGCAGTTATAATCCCCCGACGGGGATCCGGGGGACTAATGAAAAACTGTTTTTT
CASSYNPPTGIRGTNEKLFF
>TRBJ1-2|many|.|TRBV24-1
TGTGCCACCAGTGATTCAGGGACCTATGGCTACACCTTC
CATSDSGTYGYTF